The source of this TCR beta chain is a study of post-analysis software for immune sequencing data (dated by TCRdb to 2015 to 2017). Regarding the study in general: The recorded disease courses included relapsing-remitting, secondary progressive and progressive-relapsing multiple sclerosis, and some patients had no subtype annotation. The multiple sclerosis patient repertoires were compared with 10 to 12 previously published healthy control repertoires from donors aged 6 to 25 years. A subset of samples was prepared in parallel using single-end sample barcoding, then pooled and co-amplified after Illumina adapter ligation. The paper's findings and limits, for the study overall: Patients showed significantly higher frequencies than controls for several TRBV segments, among them TRBV5-6, TRBV5-1 and TRBV20-1. When samples were clustered directly using the F measure, samples prepared in the same batch co-clustered strongly, which prompted a batch-effect correction. The control group was slightly older than the multiple sclerosis patient group. Normalized Chao1 diversity was significantly lower in multiple sclerosis patients than controls, suggesting substantial peripheral T-cell clonal expansion.

As regards this clonotype: The antigen it binds to is not known. No much larger clone is present one base from it, and per-base qualities are unavailable.

V loses 3 bases at its end and J loses 2 bases; junction bases beyond the gene matches: 13. The cysteine opens and the phenylalanine closes a CDR3 of 19 amino acids. Just the 57-base CDR3 DNA is kept, in frame starting at base 1. The germline V gene (reference sequence) yields SEHNR for CDR1 and FQNEAQ for CDR2. The library was generated by PCR. Sequencing was performed on an Illumina HiSeq 2500. To reduce PCR and sequencing biases, unique molecular identifiers were incorporated into the TCR beta cDNA libraries. Roughly 500,000 cDNA molecules were obtained for every 1 to 10 million input T cells, so each molecule roughly corresponded to one T cell. The same protocol used for the earlier healthy control dataset was applied to prepare and sequence the patient libraries. Samples belonging to the same batch were prepared together, multiplexed and sequenced on a shared HiSeq lane. The authors' analysis ran thus. MIGEC handled the raw barcoded reads, throwing out single-read molecular identifier groups before consensus assembly and CDR3 extraction. Clonotype tables were post-analysed with VDJtools, normalizing diversity by down-sampling all datasets to the smallest sample size. In repertoire overlap clustering, CDR3 amino acid sequences, but not nucleotide sequences, were matched to correct batch-related cross-sample contamination. TCRdb applied fastp at Q25 and MiXCR to the public reads, then kept only in-frame beta chains. When rows share a CDR3 protein, they turn into one entry using the most common DNA and genes. The V and J calls were determined by TCRdb, not by the authors. The sample profile shows approximately 350,000 distinct CDR3 sequences; roughly 30% of them were found once. Around an eighth of the sample is in the top ten clones.

To demonstrate the VDJtools post-analysis software, the study profiled TCR beta repertoires from the peripheral blood of around 13 young patients with multiple sclerosis. The multiple sclerosis patients were children and adolescents ranging in age from about 6 to 16 years. This sequence uses TRBV7-9 and TRBJ2-7; TRBD2 lines up with 13 middle nucleotides. This clonotype was obtained from a girl aged 5 to 17 with multiple sclerosis. The sequenced material came from blood. The CDR3 reads CASSFDPGLAGKATYEQYF. The nucleotide sequence is given as TGTGCCAGCAGCTTCGACCCGGGACTAGCGGGGAAGGCCACCTACGAGCAGTACTTC.